This T cell receptor (beta chain) was observed in a study of blood T cell repertoires in COVID-19. Study at large: Specimens from acute and convalescent COVID-19 originated in the United States, Italy and Spain. From T cells, B-cell-depleted T cells, or PBMCs came the material, which was cDNA or gDNA.

The sample holds many counts of this clone. Under the authors' procedure: Cell counts per sample came from amplifying reference gene primers. Repertoires were generated with immunoSEQ multiplex PCR, while TCRdb's copy carries only in-frame clones and drops some. V and J calls plus clone size are reproduced from that table; the DNA served to infer D and trimming. Among 100,000 to 150,000 clones, about nine tenths were seen once, and the ten largest hold around 7.7%. The sequence derives from a human donor in a cohort sampled during active COVID-19. Sequencing was performed on peripheral blood.

CDR3 in amino acids: CASSAARQNTF. The DNA for the CDR3 is TGTGCCAGCAGTGCGGCTAGACAGAACACCTTC. V is TRBV2 and J is TRBJ1-2; the D gene is possibly TRBD1 (5 bases). The CDR3 spans 11 residues. From germline, CDR1 is SNHLY and CDR2 FYNNEI. V shed 4 bases and J shed 12 bases, with 12 bases lying between them.